This TCR beta chain was sequenced during a study of cytomegalovirus exposure and HLA in healthy donors (dated by TCRdb to between 2016 and 2019). General notes on the study: An earlier analysis of roughly 570 of the donors reported roughly 300 Gb of sequence data and 90 million to 120 million unique TCR beta sequences obtained from roughly 170 million T cells. The number of typed donors differed by locus: about 629-640 for A, B, C, DRB1 and DQB1; approximately 530 for DQA1; 606 for DPA1; and roughly 490 for DPB1. An early release that covered 500 to 800 HLA-typed donors contained about 300 gigabases of sequencing data and approximately 85 million unique TCR sequences. Along with the roughly 670-subject first cohort, a separate validation cohort of around 120 different subjects was used. To predict cytomegalovirus infection status, the study combined high-throughput TCR immunosequencing, statistical association of individual TCRs with disease status, and machine learning. The genetic ancestry cluster associated with self-reported Caucasian donors included 80% to 90% of the roughly 390 genotyped donors. The T cell repertoires of around 730 subjects were profiled by immunosequencing and related to cytomegalovirus serostatus. An earlier analysis of 500 to 750 of the donors applied high-throughput TCR beta sequencing to assess whether each TCR beta V gene segment acted as functional or pseudogenic. In a later analysis, previously published TCR beta repertoires from some 640 donors were re-analyzed and high-resolution HLA genotyping was added so that TCR occurrence patterns could be studied. Class I and class II HLA loci were covered by the typing at four-digit resolution. The study aimed to test whether cataloging public T cell receptors could reveal signatures of past pathogen exposure. A later genetic analysis used genome-wide SNP genotypes for about three fifths of the 666 donors, treating that subset as a discovery cohort. Donor age, sex, ethnicity and CMV serostatus were compiled alongside the repertoire data. Every repertoire in the discovery cohort had been generated on one and the same sequencing platform. The later analysis used no new phenotypic data to find candidate immune exposures, relying instead on TCR beta sequences and their occurrence across donors. Among around 400 genotyped donors of the cohort, an average of roughly 230,000 unique TCR beta nucleotide sequences was sequenced per donor, of which about 18% were non-productive. A few DR-DQ haplotypes were handled as single units for association and clustering because linkage in the cohort was strong. What the research found in general, with its limitations: In both the original and validation cohorts, the classifier was reported to diagnose cytomegalovirus status with high specificity and sensitivity. In vitro tests confirmed that a few of the cytomegalovirus-associated TCR beta chains recognize cytomegalovirus antigens. The study gave a list of about 150 TCR beta chains associated with cytomegalovirus. In an earlier analysis of 500 to 650 of the donors, most TCR beta V segments appeared in productive rearrangements about 90% or about 30% of the time, broadly matching IMGT annotations. Across donors, most TCR sequences were observed very rarely, whereas some public TCRs were present in many individuals. Seventeen rarely observed V segments, including chromosome 9 orphons, were excluded from the earlier analysis of about 610 of the donors because counts were too low. Because some donors lacked HLA typing at each locus, the association tests relied only on the typed subset. A later analysis found that HLA-associated TCR beta chains were more clonally expanded and had lower generation probabilities than equally common non-associated chains. When HLA alleles, especially DR and DQ, strongly co-occurred, TCR associations were difficult to assign to individual alleles. According to the authors, the approach could potentially be generalized to other disease states and immunological phenotypes. A later analysis associated 15,000 to 20,000 TCR beta sequences with specific HLA alleles at a false discovery rate of 0.05. This cohort had only TCR beta chains sequenced, and the lack of alpha or paired-chain data limited which features could be detected. According to a later analysis, TCR association rates differed among HLA loci, with DRB1 alleles showing the most associated TCRs and HLA-C alleles showing the fewest. A later analysis found that most CMV-associated TCR beta chains appeared HLA-restricted, with HLA associations seemingly driven largely by CMV exposure. For the cohort, immune exposure information was limited to CMV serostatus. A later genetic analysis associated a missense DCLRE1C variant with V-gene and J-gene trimming of TCR beta chains, and an independent cohort replicated the association. According to a later genetic analysis, donors in an Asian-associated ancestry cluster had fewer N-insertions in productive TCRs than the roughly 700-donor mean. A further reported finding was that TCR beta sequences accurately predicted the HLA-A and HLA-B alleles for most subjects in the first cohort. Presence/absence analyses assumed roughly uniform sequencing depth across donors, an assumption that may not hold. Correlated functional status among segregating V segments might be attributable to linkage disequilibrium, but an unknown experimental factor could not be ruled out. According to a later analysis, parvovirus B19, influenza, CMV and Epstein-Barr virus appeared linked to several top co-occurrence clusters. Some IMGT-functional V segments, including TRBV6-2 and TRBV6-3, could not be told apart with the 87-base-pair reads, so those segments were excluded. A group of highly shared sequence variants was considered likely to be a technical artifact of the sequencing pipeline.

Receptor libraries were prepared by the immunoSEQ multiplex PCR assay. The multiplex PCR relied on a mix of 60 forward primers for TCR Vbeta segments and 13 reverse primers for TCR Jbeta segments. Amplification of the CDR3 region of rearranged TCR beta genes was performed with a multiplex PCR assay on genomic DNA. Amplified TCR beta libraries were sequenced as 87-base-pair reads on the Illumina HiSeq System. The published analysis was carried out like this. Across the 640 or so repertoires, a later analysis counted tens of millions of unique TCR beta chains, roughly 11 million of which were shared by at least two donors. A nearest-neighbor algorithm error-corrected the raw reads and collapsed the reads into unique sequences, merging closely related sequences to remove PCR and sequencing errors. Alignment of CDR3 sequences to IMGT reference sequences was used to assign V, D and J gene segments. Each retained sequence needed at least a six-nucleotide match to both a V gene segment and a J gene segment. Rearrangements were classified as productive when the CDR3 lacked stop codons and remained in frame with V and J, and all other rearrangements were classified as non-productive. Following IMGT convention, CDR3 was defined as the stretch from the second conserved V-encoded cysteine up to the conserved J-encoded phenylalanine. The earlier analysis of about 590 of the donors excluded sequences that lacked an unambiguous match to a single V gene segment. In an earlier analysis of 587 of the donors, V segments were called functional above 56.7% productive rearrangements and were called segregating when the between-donor standard deviation exceeded 5%. A statistical classification framework was built for diagnosing cytomegalovirus status from the catalog of TCR beta chain sequences. In a later analysis, V and J genes were assigned by comparing TCR nucleotide sequences against IMGT/GENE-DB human TR gene sequences. A later analysis assigned CDR3 sequences and most-parsimonious VDJ recombination scenarios with the TCRdist pipeline. In a later analysis, every TCR beta chain was defined by the combination of its CDR3 amino acid sequence and its V-gene family, and reads without a unique V-gene family were dropped. As a way to deal with suspected cross-contamination and a sequencing artifact, a later analysis dropped hundreds of nucleotide sequences that were highly shared and had low generation probability. In a later analysis, a clonal expansion index for each public chain was calculated from normalized within-repertoire ranks of inferred template counts. A later analysis computed generation probabilities with a VDJ recombination model fitted to out-of-frame rearrangements, and checked the results against IGoR. Hypergeometric tests were used in a later analysis to score TCR-TCR, TCR-HLA and TCR-CMV co-occurrence, with a repertoire-size bias correction applied to the TCR pairs. To estimate false discovery rates, a later analysis permuted the HLA or CMV assignments 20 times. In a later analysis, co-occurring TCRs were grouped with DBSCAN, and TCRdist sequence similarity was added when clustering was performed within HLA-allele-positive subsets. Repertoires with fewer than 30,000 or more than 120,000 public chains, plus five repertoires with anomalous nucleotide sharing, were excluded from co-occurrence clustering. TCRdb retrieved this table from immuneACCESS and kept in-frame rearrangements only. Not all clones are present; in checked studies, unresolved V genes account for under half, and no reason is known for the remainder. D and trimming come from the DNA, and the V and J calls and clone size come from that table. The sample table shows 75,000 to 90,000 clones, and around a tenth are seen once. Jointly, the top ten make up almost 25% of the sample.

Counted from cysteine to phenylalanine, this CDR3 has 15 amino acids. The sequence is cut down to CDR3 DNA, 45 bases in frame from base 1. V is pared back by 8 bases and J by 0 bases, with 17 bases lying between the germline termini. The germline V gene sets CDR1 to SGHTA and CDR2 to FQGNSA. In total, just over 650 healthy bone marrow donors made up the cohort. At the time of sampling, all cohort members were nominally healthy, though unrecorded immune exposures were likely present. The donor was CMV seropositive and was included in the group of 250 to 300 seropositive cohort members. Every donor gave a peripheral blood sample, and the peripheral blood mononuclear cells from that sample were used for TCR beta sequencing. Genomic DNA was extracted from the blood cell samples with the Qiagen DNeasy Blood Extraction Kit. With respect to this clone: The target of this receptor is not known. No base quality information exists; no much larger clone differs at one position.

This TCR came from a man aged 60 to 69 in good health and CMV-seropositive. This chain is built from TRBV7-2 and TRBJ2-7, with the D gene not clear enough to name. Sequencing used PBMCs. The DNA is TGTGCCAGCGTCGCGGATTTGGCGACCTCCTACGAGCAGTACTTC. Its protein is CASVADLATSYEQYF.